The clone carrying this T cell receptor beta chain was detected ten times or more. TCRdb reassembled clones from the PCR reads with MiXCR. Of roughly 50,000 clones in the sample, approximately 20% are singletons; the top ten hold about 4%. No treatment had been given to any patient before thyroid surgery. The data originate from a study of metastatic and nonmetastatic thyroid tumors. The receptor's source is a male donor with papillary thyroid cancer or a benign thyroid nodule (not recorded which). Some clones in this sample may be carry-over from other donors' samples. Sequencing used blood.

The CDR3: CASSPPPVGPGNEQFF. Here the CDR3 DNA reads TGTGCCAGCAGCCCTCCCCCCGTGGGGCCGGGGAATGAGCAGTTCTTC. The chain has TRBV6-1 and TRBJ2-1; D could derive from TRBD1 or TRBD2 (5 bases each). CDR1 and CDR2 from the germline V gene are MNHNS and SASEGT. This CDR3 has 16 amino acids. V lost 6 bases to trimming and J lost 7 bases, with 22 bases between them.